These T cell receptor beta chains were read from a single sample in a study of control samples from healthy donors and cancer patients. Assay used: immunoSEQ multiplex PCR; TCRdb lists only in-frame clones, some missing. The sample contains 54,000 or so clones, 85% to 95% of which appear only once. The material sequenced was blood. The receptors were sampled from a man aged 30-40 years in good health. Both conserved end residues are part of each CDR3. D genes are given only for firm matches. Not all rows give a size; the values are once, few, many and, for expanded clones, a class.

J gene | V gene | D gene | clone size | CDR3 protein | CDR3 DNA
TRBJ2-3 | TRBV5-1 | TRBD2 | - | CASSDLAGYTDTQYF | TGCGCCAGCAGCGATTTAGCGGGATACACAGATACGCAGTATTTT
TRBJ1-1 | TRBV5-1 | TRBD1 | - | CASSLAPTGNGGEAFF | TGCGCCAGCAGCTTGGCCCCGACAGGGAACGGGGGTGAAGCTTTCTTT
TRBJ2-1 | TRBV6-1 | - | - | CASSDSSASSYNEQFF | TGTGCCAGCAGTGATTCTAGCGCTAGCTCCTACAATGAGCAGTTCTTC
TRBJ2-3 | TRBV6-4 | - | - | CASSENTLSSTDTQYF | TGTGCCAGCAGTGAGAATACACTATCTAGCACAGATACGCAGTATTTT
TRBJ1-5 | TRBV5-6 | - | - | CASSFRNQPQHF | TGTGCCAGCAGCTTTAGGAATCAGCCCCAGCATTTT
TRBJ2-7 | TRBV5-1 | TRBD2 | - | CASSITSGGYEQYF | TGCGCCAGCAGCATCACTAGCGGGGGCTACGAGCAGTACTTC
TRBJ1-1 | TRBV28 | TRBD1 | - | CASSLGQGGGTEAFF | TGTGCCAGCAGTTTGGGACAGGGAGGGGGCACTGAAGCTTTCTTT
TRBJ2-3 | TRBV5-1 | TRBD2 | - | CASSTTSGIADTQYF | TGCGCCAGCAGCACGACTAGCGGGATCGCAGATACGCAGTATTTT
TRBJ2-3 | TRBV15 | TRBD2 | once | CATSRTRWTSGRSTDTQYF | TGTGCCACCAGCAGAACCCGTTGGACTAGCGGTCGTAGCACAGATACGCAGTATTTT
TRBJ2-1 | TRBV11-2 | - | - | CASSFSGGFFSSYNEQFF | TGTGCCAGCAGCTTTTCCGGCGGTTTTTTTTCCTCCTACAATGAGCAGTTCTTC
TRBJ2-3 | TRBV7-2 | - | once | CASSPGWDTQYF | TGTGCCAGCAGCCCCGGATGGGATACGCAGTATTTT
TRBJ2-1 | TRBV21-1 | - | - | CASTPGYPREQFF | TGTGCCAGCACCCCGGGTTACCCGCGCGAGCAGTTCTTC
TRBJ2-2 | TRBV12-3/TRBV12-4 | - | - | CASSFGPGELFF | TGTGCCAGCAGTTTTGGGCCCGGGGAGCTGTTTTTT
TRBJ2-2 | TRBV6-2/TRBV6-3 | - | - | CASSSNVITGELFF | TGTGCCAGCAGCAGCAACGTGATCACCGGGGAGCTGTTTTTT
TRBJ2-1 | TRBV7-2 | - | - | CASSLGGARNEQFF | TGTGCCAGCAGCTTAGGAGGGGCGCGGAATGAGCAGTTCTTC
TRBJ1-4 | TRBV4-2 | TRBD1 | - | CASSQDAGQGREKLFF | TGTGCCAGCAGCCAAGACGCGGGACAGGGTCGTGAAAAACTGTTTTTT
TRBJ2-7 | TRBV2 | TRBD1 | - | CASSQDRGSSHF | TGTGCCAGCAGCCAGGACAGGGGTAGTTCCCACTTC
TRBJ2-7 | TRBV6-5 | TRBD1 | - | CASLKTGPSYEQYF | TGTGCCAGCTTGAAGACAGGGCCTTCCTACGAGCAGTACTTC
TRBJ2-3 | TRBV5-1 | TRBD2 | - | CASSLVPGGSTDTQYF | TGCGCCAGCAGCTTGGTTCCGGGAGGGTCCACAGATACGCAGTATTTT
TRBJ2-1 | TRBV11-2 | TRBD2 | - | CASSLVRGRGNEQFF | TGTGCCAGCAGCTTAGTCCGCGGGAGGGGGAATGAGCAGTTCTTC
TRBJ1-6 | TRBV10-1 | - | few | CASRTGTVNSPLHF | TGCGCCAGCCGCACCGGGACCGTCAATTCACCCCTCCACTTT
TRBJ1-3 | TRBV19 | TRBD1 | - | CASSPEDRPFKERNTIYF | TGTGCCAGTAGTCCGGAGGACAGGCCTTTCAAGGAGAGGAACACCATATATTTT
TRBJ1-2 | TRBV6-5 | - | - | CASIGRGTSF | TGTGCCAGCATAGGTCGGGGAACTTCCTTC
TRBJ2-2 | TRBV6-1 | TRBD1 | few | CASSENRGQNTGELFF | TGTGCCAGCAGTGAAAACAGGGGGCAGAACACCGGGGAGCTGTTTTTT
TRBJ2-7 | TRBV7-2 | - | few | CASSLRLYEQYF | TGTGCCAGCAGCTTACGGCTCTACGAGCAGTACTTC
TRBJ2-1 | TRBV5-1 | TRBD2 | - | CASSLGTRDEQFF | TGCGCCAGCAGCTTGGGGACTAGGGATGAGCAGTTCTTC
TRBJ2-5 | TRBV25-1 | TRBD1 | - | CASIGQGMGTQYF | TGTGCCAGCATCGGACAGGGTATGGGGACCCAGTACTTC
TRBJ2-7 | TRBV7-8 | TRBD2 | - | CASSLAGVSYEQYF | TGTGCCAGCAGCTTGGCGGGGGTCAGTTACGAGCAGTACTTC
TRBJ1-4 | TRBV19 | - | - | CASSILGDGGYRYATNEKLFF | TGTGCCAGTAGTATTCTGGGGGACGGAGGATACCGTTACGCAACTAATGAAAAACTGTTTTTT
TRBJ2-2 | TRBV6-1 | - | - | CASSELTATGELFF | TGTGCCAGCAGTGAATTGACAGCAACCGGGGAGCTGTTTTTT
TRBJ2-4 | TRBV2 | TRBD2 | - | CASSGPGLAGGVAKNIQYF | TGTGCCAGCAGTGGGCCGGGACTAGCGGGAGGTGTAGCCAAAAACATTCAGTACTTC
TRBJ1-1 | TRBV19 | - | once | CASSIGGTNTEAFF | TGTGCCAGTAGTATCGGGGGCACGAACACTGAAGCTTTCTTT
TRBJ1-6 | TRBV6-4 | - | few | CASSDSGNSPLHF | TGTGCCAGCAGTGACTCAGGGAATTCACCCCTCCACTTT
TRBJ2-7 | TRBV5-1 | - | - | CASSSGARVPEQYF | TGCGCCAGCAGCTCGGGGGCGCGGGTCCCCGAGCAGTACTTC
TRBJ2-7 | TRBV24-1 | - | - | CATSHPGVYEQYF | TGTGCCACCAGTCACCCAGGAGTCTACGAGCAGTACTTC
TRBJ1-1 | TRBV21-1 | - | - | CASSKALSGRAGRAFF | TGTGCCAGCAGCAAAGCGCTTTCGGGCAGGGCGGGAAGGGCTTTCTTT
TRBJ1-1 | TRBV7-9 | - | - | CASSPTAPNTEAFF | TGTGCCAGCAGCCCAACAGCCCCGAACACTGAAGCTTTCTTT
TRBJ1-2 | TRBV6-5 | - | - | CASSYSLLANYGYTF | TGTGCCAGCAGTTACTCACTGTTAGCTAACTATGGCTACACCTTC
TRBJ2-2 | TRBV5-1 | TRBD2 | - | CASTLAGANTGELFF | TGCGCCAGCACCCTAGCGGGCGCGAACACCGGGGAGCTGTTTTTT
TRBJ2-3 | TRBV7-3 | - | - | CASTRGPGDTQYF | TGTGCCAGCACCCGGGGTCCTGGGGATACGCAGTATTTT
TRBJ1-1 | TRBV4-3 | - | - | CASSHEGLIGGTEAFF | TGCGCCAGCAGCCATGAAGGACTCATAGGGGGCACTGAAGCTTTCTTT
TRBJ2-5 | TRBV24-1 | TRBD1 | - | CATSDQGAVRYF | TGTGCCACCAGTGATCAGGGGGCCGTCCGGTACTTC
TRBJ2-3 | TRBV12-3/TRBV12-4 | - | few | CASSPNSLYTQYF | TGTGCCAGCAGTCCGAACTCCCTGTATACGCAGTATTTT
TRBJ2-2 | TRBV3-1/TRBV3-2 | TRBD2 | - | CASSQSPGLAAGELFF | TGTGCCAGCAGCCAATCCCCGGGACTAGCGGCCGGGGAGCTGTTTTTT
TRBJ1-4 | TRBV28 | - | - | CASSFVQGTNEKLFF | TGTGCCAGCAGTTTTGTGCAGGGGACTAATGAAAAACTGTTTTTT
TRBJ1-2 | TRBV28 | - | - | CASQRTGADGYTF | TGTGCCAGCCAACGTACGGGGGCTGATGGCTACACCTTC
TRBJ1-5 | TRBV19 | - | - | CASSIAGGSQPQHF | TGTGCCAGTAGTATAGCGGGGGGCTCTCAGCCCCAGCATTTT
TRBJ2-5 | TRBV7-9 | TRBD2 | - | CASSLPAGGGGSAEETQYF | TGTGCCAGCAGCTTACCCGCCGGGGGGGGCGGGAGCGCGGAGGAGACCCAGTACTTC
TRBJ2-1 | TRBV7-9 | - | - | CASSPRVDAYNEQFF | TGTGCCAGCAGCCCTAGGGTAGACGCCTACAATGAGCAGTTCTTC
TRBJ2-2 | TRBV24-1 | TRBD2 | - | CATSAPAGDRRGGTGELFF | TGTGCCACCAGTGCCCCCGCGGGGGATCGGAGGGGAGGCACCGGGGAGCTGTTTTTT
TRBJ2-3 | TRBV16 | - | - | CASSQSGRTDTQYF | TGTGCCAGCAGCCAATCTGGAAGGACAGATACGCAGTATTTT
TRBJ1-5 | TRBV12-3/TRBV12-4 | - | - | CASSRAENQPQHF | TGTGCCAGCAGTCGGGCCGAAAATCAGCCCCAGCATTTT
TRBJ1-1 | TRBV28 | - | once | CASIRVTEAFF | TGTGCCAGCATCAGGGTGACTGAAGCTTTCTTT
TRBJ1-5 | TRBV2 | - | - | CASSEQRNSNQPQHF | TGTGCCAGCAGTGAACAGAGAAATAGCAATCAGCCCCAGCATTTT
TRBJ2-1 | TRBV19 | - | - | CATTPGRDLNEQFF | TGTGCCACTACCCCGGGGCGGGATCTGAATGAGCAGTTCTTC